The rows below give T cell receptor beta chains drawn from one sample of a study of blood T cell repertoires in COVID-19. The data were produced by immunoSEQ multiplex PCR, yet TCRdb's version contains in-frame clones alone and is incomplete. The table lists hundreds of thousands of clones, about 83% of them singletons, with about 3.8% in the top ten. Source material: PBMCs or T cells enriched from blood (not recorded which). These receptors all come from a woman in her 40s who had been exposed to COVID-19. Both conserved end residues are part of each CDR3. D genes are given only for firm matches. Not all rows give a size; the values are once, few, many and, for expanded clones, a class.

V	D	J	size	CDR3	DNA
TRBV10-3	TRBD1	TRBJ1-5	.	CAISPDRGIQPQHF	TGTGCCATCAGTCCTGACAGGGGTATCCAGCCCCAGCATTTT
TRBV2	TRBD1	TRBJ2-2	.	CASSRGQGATGELFF	TGTGCCAGCAGTCGGGGACAGGGGGCTACCGGGGAGCTGTTTTTT
TRBV9	.	TRBJ2-5	.	CASSVDRGLLQETQYF	TGTGCCAGCAGCGTAGACAGGGGACTTCTCCAAGAGACCCAGTACTTC
TRBV4-1	.	TRBJ2-5	.	CASSQEAETQYF	TGCGCCAGCAGCCAAGAAGCGGAGACCCAGTACTTC
TRBV4-1	.	TRBJ1-4	.	CASSLTATNEKLFF	TGCGCCAGCTCCCTAACCGCAACTAATGAAAAACTGTTTTTT
TRBV5-6	TRBD1	TRBJ1-1	.	CASSGDRGDPEAFF	TGTGCCAGCAGCGGGGACAGGGGAGACCCTGAAGCTTTCTTT
TRBV28	.	TRBJ1-5	.	CASMSNQPQHF	TGTGCCAGTATGAGCAATCAGCCCCAGCATTTT
TRBV6-5	.	TRBJ1-2	.	CASSYSRREYGYTF	TGTGCCAGCAGTTACTCACGCAGGGAATATGGCTACACCTTC
TRBV30	TRBD1	TRBJ1-4	.	CAWSVMRQGGQRGEKLFF	TGTGCCTGGAGCGTTATGCGACAGGGAGGCCAGCGAGGGGAAAAACTGTTTTTT
TRBV5-1	TRBD1	TRBJ1-3	.	CASSSGGQGGNTIYF	TGCGCCAGCAGCTCGGGGGGACAGGGTGGAAACACCATATATTTT
TRBV6-2/TRBV6-3	.	TRBJ1-1	.	CASTPGRGPVNEAFF	TGTGCCAGCACCCCGGGGCGCGGTCCGGTTAATGAAGCTTTCTTT
TRBV12-5	TRBD1	TRBJ1-2	.	CASGQGQDPVGTF	TGTGCTAGTGGCCAGGGACAGGATCCCGTCGGCACCTTC
TRBV7-9	TRBD1	TRBJ1-3	once	CASSWGDRVSGNTIYF	TGTGCCAGCAGCTGGGGGGACAGGGTTTCCGGAAACACCATATATTTT
TRBV24-1	TRBD1	TRBJ2-7	.	CATSDTGAGGEQYF	TGTGCCACCAGTGACACTGGGGCAGGGGGCGAGCAGTACTTC
TRBV11-2	.	TRBJ1-1	.	CASSWGGATEAFF	TGTGCCAGCAGCTGGGGAGGGGCAACTGAAGCTTTCTTT
TRBV5-4	TRBD1	TRBJ1-3	.	CASSLDGTGGNTIYF	TGTGCCAGCAGCTTGGACGGGACAGGGGGAAACACCATATATTTT
TRBV29-1	TRBD1	TRBJ2-1	.	CSVEQQGAPYNEQFF	TGCAGCGTTGAGCAACAGGGGGCCCCCTACAATGAGCAGTTCTTC
TRBV6-1	.	TRBJ1-5	.	CASSEQGGLRGSNQPQHF	TGTGCCAGCAGTGAACAGGGAGGACTAAGGGGTAGCAATCAGCCCCAGCATTTT
TRBV29-1	.	TRBJ1-2	.	CSVEQAGSGYGYTF	TGCAGCGTTGAACAGGCAGGGTCAGGCTATGGCTACACCTTC
TRBV3-1/TRBV3-2	.	TRBJ2-6	once	CASSPSTTGANVLTF	TGTGCCAGCAGCCCCTCCACTACTGGGGCCAACGTCCTGACTTTC
TRBV11-3	TRBD1	TRBJ2-2	.	CASSFGDRGTGELFF	TGTGCCAGCAGCTTTGGGGACAGGGGCACCGGGGAGCTGTTTTTT
TRBV12-5	TRBD2	TRBJ2-1	once	CASGSGLVSGEQFF	TGTGCTAGTGGCTCCGGACTAGTTTCCGGTGAGCAGTTCTTC
TRBV6-5	.	TRBJ1-2	.	CASSYSTGMSYGYTF	TGTGCCAGCAGTTACTCGACAGGAATGTCGTATGGCTACACCTTC